The rows below give T cell receptor beta chains drawn from one sample of a study of blood T cell repertoires in COVID-19. Assay: immunoSEQ multiplex PCR; the TCRdb copy retains only in-frame clones and omits some. The profile shows about 190,000 clones, 85% to 90% of them singletons. Sequencing used peripheral blood. Source of these receptors: a woman younger than 35 who had recovered from COVID-19. CDR3s include the opening cysteine and the closing phenylalanine or tryptophan. The D gene is left open where the match is weak. Clone size is not always given. Where it is, it says once, few, many or a class for expanded clones.

J gene	clone size	V gene	CDR3 length	D gene	CDR3 protein	CDR3 DNA
TRBJ2-1	once	TRBV3-1/TRBV3-2	13	-	CASSHVEANEQFF	TGTGCCAGCAGCCATGTTGAAGCAAATGAGCAGTTCTTC
TRBJ2-2	-	TRBV5-1	17	TRBD2	CASSPRAGGTNTGELFF	TGCGCCAGCAGCCCCCGAGCGGGAGGAACGAACACCGGGGAGCTGTTTTTT
TRBJ1-1	-	TRBV19	13	-	CASSIGGSPEAFF	TGTGCCAGTAGTATAGGAGGTTCTCCTGAAGCTTTCTTT
TRBJ1-5	-	TRBV5-5	14	-	CASSLIPRNQPQHF	TGTGCCAGCAGCTTGATTCCGCGGAATCAGCCCCAGCATTTT
TRBJ2-1	-	TRBV28	15	TRBD1	CASSLDRISYNEQFF	TGTGCCAGCAGTCTGGACAGGATCTCCTACAATGAGCAGTTCTTC
TRBJ1-3	few	TRBV10-3	12	-	CAISESEQILYF	TGTGCCATCAGTGAGTCGGAACAGATACTATATTTT
TRBJ1-2	-	TRBV27	14	-	CASTTSRGGDGYTF	TGTGCCAGCACCACAAGTCGAGGGGGGGATGGCTACACCTTC
TRBJ1-4	-	TRBV9	17	-	CASSVGSWEGENEKLFF	TGTGCCAGCAGCGTAGGAAGTTGGGAGGGGGAGAATGAAAAACTGTTTTTT
TRBJ1-2	-	TRBV5-4	17	-	CASSSRKQGPVLGGYTF	TGTGCCAGCAGCTCCCGTAAACAGGGACCCGTTTTAGGTGGCTACACCTTC
TRBJ2-3	-	TRBV9	19	TRBD2	CASSVGWVAGGRGTDTQYF	TGTGCCAGCAGCGTAGGGTGGGTAGCGGGAGGAAGGGGCACAGATACGCAGTATTTT
TRBJ2-3	-	TRBV7-2	14	-	CASSFDRSTDTQYF	TGTGCCAGCAGCTTCGACAGGAGCACAGATACGCAGTATTTT
TRBJ2-7	-	TRBV7-9	12	TRBD2	CASSLESGEKYF	TGTGCCAGCAGCTTAGAAAGCGGGGAGAAGTACTTC
TRBJ1-1	-	TRBV11-2	14	-	CASSLRQRNTEAFF	TGTGCCAGCAGCTTAAGACAAAGGAACACTGAAGCTTTCTTT
TRBJ1-4	-	TRBV27	15	-	CASSLGQRSNEKLFF	TGTGCCAGCAGTTTAGGCCAGCGGTCTAATGAAAAACTGTTTTTT
TRBJ1-5	-	TRBV7-6	15	TRBD1	CASSVRTGGYQPQHF	TGTGCCAGCAGCGTACGGACAGGGGGATATCAGCCCCAGCATTTT
TRBJ1-1	-	TRBV7-2	13	TRBD1	CASRSTGGTEAFF	TGTGCCAGCAGGTCGACAGGGGGCACTGAAGCTTTCTTT
TRBJ2-1	few	TRBV7-3	12	-	CASSPTENEQFF	TGTGCCAGCAGCCCGACAGAGAATGAGCAGTTCTTC
TRBJ1-2	-	TRBV24-1	15	TRBD1	CATSDHGTGTYGYTF	TGTGCCACCAGTGATCACGGGACAGGGACCTATGGCTACACCTTC